The clone carrying this T cell receptor (beta chain) was recorded only once. This sample was taken from a study of shared clonotypes between healthy human individuals. Method: immunoSEQ multiplex PCR; TCRdb's copy keeps in-frame clones and lacks some. The table lists about half a million clones, approximately 81% of them singletons. The donors, all of them Caucasian adults, lived in Nashville, Tennessee. Germline V gene sequence: CDR1 GTSNPN, CDR2 SVGIG (reference sequence). V lost 2 bases to trimming and J lost 0 bases, with 4 bases between them. The CDR3 is 13 residues long. This rearrangement joins TRBV30 to TRBJ2-2; D not resolved. The source is a woman aged 40 to 50 in good health. Some clones in this sample may be carry-over from other donors' samples. The source material was PBMCs. The CDR3 loop is CAWSPSNTGELFF. CDR3 nucleotides: TGTGCCTGGAGTCCCTCGAACACCGGGGAGCTGTTTTTT.